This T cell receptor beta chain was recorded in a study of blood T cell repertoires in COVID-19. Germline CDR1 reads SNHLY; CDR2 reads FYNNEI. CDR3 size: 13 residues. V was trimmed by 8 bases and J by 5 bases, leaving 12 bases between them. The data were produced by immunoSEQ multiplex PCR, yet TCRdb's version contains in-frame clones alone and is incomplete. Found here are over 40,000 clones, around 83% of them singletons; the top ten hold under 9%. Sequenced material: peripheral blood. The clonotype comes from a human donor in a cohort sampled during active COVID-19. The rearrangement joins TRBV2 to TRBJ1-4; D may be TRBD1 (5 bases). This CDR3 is CASYDRTNEKLFF. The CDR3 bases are TGTGCCAGCTATGACAGAACAAATGAAAAACTGTTTTTT.